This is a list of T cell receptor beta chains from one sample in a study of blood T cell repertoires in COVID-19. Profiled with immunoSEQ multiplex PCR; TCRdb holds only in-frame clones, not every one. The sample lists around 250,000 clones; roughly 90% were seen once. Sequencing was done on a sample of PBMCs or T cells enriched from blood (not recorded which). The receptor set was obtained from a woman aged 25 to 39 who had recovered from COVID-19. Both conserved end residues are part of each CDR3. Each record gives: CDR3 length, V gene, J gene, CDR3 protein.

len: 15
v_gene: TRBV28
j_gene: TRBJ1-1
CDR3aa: CASRSDRARGTEAFF

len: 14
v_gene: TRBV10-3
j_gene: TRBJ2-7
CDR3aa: CAISESPSPYEQYF

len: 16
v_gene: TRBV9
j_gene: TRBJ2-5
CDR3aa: CASSPRGSGRQETQYF

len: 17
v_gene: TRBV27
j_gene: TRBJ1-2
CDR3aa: CATAGGVGRDVWYGYTF

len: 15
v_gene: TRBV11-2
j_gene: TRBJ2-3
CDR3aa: CASSLRLAITDTQYF

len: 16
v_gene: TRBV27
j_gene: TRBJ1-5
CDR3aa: CASSLKWPTSNQPQHF

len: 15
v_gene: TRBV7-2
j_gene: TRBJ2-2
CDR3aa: CASSEQGWYTGELFF

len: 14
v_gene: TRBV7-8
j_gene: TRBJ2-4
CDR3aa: CASSFGGARNIQYF

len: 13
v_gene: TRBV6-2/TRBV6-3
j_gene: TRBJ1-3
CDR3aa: CASSPSHGNTIYF

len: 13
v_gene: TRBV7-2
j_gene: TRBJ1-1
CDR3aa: CASSLGAYTEAFF

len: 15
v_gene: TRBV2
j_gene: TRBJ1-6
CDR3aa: CASSEGQGSNSPLHF

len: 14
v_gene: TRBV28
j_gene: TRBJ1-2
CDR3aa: CASSSRGGMAGYTF

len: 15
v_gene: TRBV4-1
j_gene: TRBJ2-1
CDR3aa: CASSHREPGLDEQFF

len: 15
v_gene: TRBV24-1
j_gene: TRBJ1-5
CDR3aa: CATGPGGVTRQPQHF

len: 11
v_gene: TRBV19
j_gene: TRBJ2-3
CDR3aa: CASMSTDTQYF

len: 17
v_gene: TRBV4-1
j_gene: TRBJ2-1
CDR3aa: CASSRGTSGSSYNEQFF

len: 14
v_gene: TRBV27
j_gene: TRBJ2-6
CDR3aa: CASSFRSGANVLTF

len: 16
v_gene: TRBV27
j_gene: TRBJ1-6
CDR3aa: CASRTTGSSYNSPLHF

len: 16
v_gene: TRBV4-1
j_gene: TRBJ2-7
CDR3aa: CASSQVPGQGITEQYF

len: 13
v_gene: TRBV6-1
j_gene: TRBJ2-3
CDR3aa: CASSEAAIGTQYF

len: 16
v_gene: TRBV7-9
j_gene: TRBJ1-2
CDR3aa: CVSSFPRISAGYGYTF

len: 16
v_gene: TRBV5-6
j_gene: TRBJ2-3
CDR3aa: CASSPLGLQDTDTQYF

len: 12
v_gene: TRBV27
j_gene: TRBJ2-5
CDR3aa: CASSGEQETQYF

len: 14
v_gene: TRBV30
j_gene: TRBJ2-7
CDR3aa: CAWTYRGQPYEQYF

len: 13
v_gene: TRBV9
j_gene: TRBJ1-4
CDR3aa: CASSIGLSEKLFF

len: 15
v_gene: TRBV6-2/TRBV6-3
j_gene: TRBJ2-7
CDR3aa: CASSLKDRAYYEQYF